Sequencing of this TCR beta chain was carried out in a study of T cell changes during pregnancy in multiple sclerosis. The method was immunoSEQ multiplex PCR; TCRdb's version includes in-frame clones alone and lacks a portion of them. This sample yields 65,000 to 75,000 clones, of which roughly 92% are seen a single time; roughly 3.9% belongs to the top ten. This CDR3 is 13 amino acids long. V lost 5 bases, J lost 2 bases, and 10 bases lay in between. Germline values: CDR1 SGHDT, CDR2 YYEEEE. The V call is TRBV5-6, the J call TRBJ1-2; D call uncertain. This TCR derives from a female donor in good health, enrolled as a control in a pregnancy study. The source material was peripheral blood, sampled after pregnancy. CDR3 in amino acids: CASRRAGNYGYTF. CDR3 coding DNA: TGTGCCAGCAGAAGGGCGGGGAACTATGGCTACACCTTC.